The 19 T cell receptor beta chains given below trace back to one sample, sequenced in a study of blood T cell repertoires in COVID-19. Assay: immunoSEQ multiplex PCR; the TCRdb copy retains only in-frame clones and omits some. This table holds 90,000 to 120,000 clones, about 90% found once. What was sequenced was peripheral blood. These receptors originate from a woman younger than 45 with acute or convalescent COVID-19.

The chain recombines TRBV16 with TRBJ2-1; D is ambiguous. CDR1 and CDR2 from the germline V gene are KGHSY and FQNENV. The CDR3 has 13 amino acids. V was clipped by 1 base and J by 5 bases, with 6 bases between them. CDR3 nucleotide sequence: TGTGCCAGCAGCCAATTTGTCGACAATGAGCAGTTCTTC. This translates into CASSQFVDNEQFF.

CDR3 residues: CASSPGRTLGRELFF. Written as DNA, the CDR3 is TGTGCCAGCAGCCCGGGGAGGACGCTAGGAAGGGAACTGTTTTTT. The chain couples TRBV3-1 (or the pseudogene TRBV3-2) to TRBJ1-4; D is unresolved. CDR3 length equals 15 residues. V was shortened by 4 bases and J by 12 bases, with 21 bases between the two germline ends. CDR1 LGHDT and CDR2 YNNKEL come from the germline V gene (reference sequence).

This clone was recorded only once. This chain connects TRBV7-8 to TRBJ1-2; tentatively, D is TRBD1 (5 bases). Between the trimmed V and J ends, which lost 1 base and 2 bases, there was a span of 11 bases. Germline V gives CDR1 SGHVS, CDR2 FQNEAQ. This CDR3 is built from 15 residues. The CDR3 sequence is CASSLELRDNYGYTF. As DNA, the CDR3 is TGTGCCAGCAGCTTAGAATTGCGGGACAACTATGGCTACACCTTC.

V gene TRBV29-1 combines with J gene TRBJ1-2; D gene uncertain. Germline V gene lookup returns CDR1 SQVTM and CDR2 ANQGSEA. The CDR3 length is 14 residues. V lost 5 bases, J lost 2 bases, and 15 bases lay in between. The CDR3, as DNA: TGCAGCGTTTCCCTTCACAGAGTCAACTATGGCTACACCTTC. Translation gives CSVSLHRVNYGYTF.

J is TRBJ2-5 and V is TRBV5-1; 10 positions match TRBD2. This CDR3 region has 14 residues. V lost 2 bases and J lost 3; bases outside the gene matches: 1. Looked up from germline, CDR1 is SGHRS and CDR2 is YFSETQ. The CDR3 sequence: CASSFLAGEETQYF. The CDR3 nucleotides read TGCGCCAGCAGCTTTCTAGCGGGGGAAGAGACCCAGTACTTC. The variable domain in full, completed from reference TRBV5-1 and TRBJ2-5, reads KAGVTQTPRYLIKTRGQQVTLSCSPISGHRSVSWYQQTPGQGLQFLFEYFSETQRNKGNFPGRFSGRQFSNSRSEMNVSTLELGDSALYLCASSFLAGEETQYFGPGTRLLVL.

There are a few counts of this clone. The chain links TRBV9 to TRBJ1-1; the match to TRBD1 covers 7 bases. Losses at the gene ends were 4 bases for V and 4 bases for J; bases not matched to a gene: 13. Germline CDR1 is SGDLS and CDR2 is YYNGEE. There are 16 residues in the CDR3. The CDR3, as DNA: TGTGCCAGCAGCTACCGGGACAGTGGTATTGGCACTGAAGCTTTCTTT. This gives the protein CASSYRDSGIGTEAFF.

The CDR3 region has the DNA TGTGCCAGCAGCCACCCCGGACAGGGCTCTAAAGCTTTCTTT. Its translation: CASSHPGQGSKAFF. This sequence joins TRBV9 and TRBJ1-1; 8 nucleotides match TRBD1. The ends lost 4 bases at V and 9 bases at J; junction bases unmatched: 11. The CDR3 has 14 amino acids. Germline V gene data show CDR1 as SGDLS and CDR2 as YYNGEE.

The chain couples TRBV21-1 to TRBJ1-2; the DNA was not compared with TRBD1, the D call given in the table. TRBV21-1 is deemed a pseudogene. The CDR3 is 18 amino acids. The CDR3 reads CASSKGGPGGVRSRGYTF. In nucleotides, the CDR3 is TGTGCCAGCAGCAAAGGGGGGCCAGGGGGCGTAAGATCGCGCGGCTACACCTTC.

The chain recombines TRBV7-8 with TRBJ1-1; possible D gene TRBD1, 6 bases. This CDR3 spans 16 amino acids. In germline, CDR1 is SGHVS, CDR2 FQNEAQ. Trimming took 5 bases from V and 2 from J, leaving 18 bases between them. CDR3 in DNA: TGTGCCAGCAGCCCTAAGGTCAGGGGATTAAACACTGAAGCTTTCTTT. Encoded protein: CASSPKVRGLNTEAFF. The variable domain in full, completed from reference TRBV7-8 and TRBJ1-1, reads GAGVSQSPRYKVAKRGQDVALRCDPISGHVSLFWYQQALGQGPEFLTYFQNEAQLDKSGLPSDRFFAERPEGSVSTLKIQRTQQEDSAVYLCASSPKVRGLNTEAFFGQGTRLTVV.

This sequence joins TRBV2 and TRBJ2-1, with D unclear. This CDR3 has 12 residues. Germline lookup yields CDR1 SNHLY and CDR2 FYNNEI. The V end lost 7 bases, the J end lost 9 bases, and 13 bases lay between the germline ends. The CDR3 DNA is TGTGCCAGCATGGGTTCTAGAGGTGAGCAGTTCTTC. Its protein is CASMGSRGEQFF.

The chain employs TRBV3-1 (or the pseudogene TRBV3-2) and TRBJ1-6; D may be TRBD1 (5 bases). CDR3 size: 16 residues. Germline values: CDR1 LGHDT, CDR2 YNNKEL (reference sequence). Between the trimmed V and J ends, which lost 1 base and 3 bases, there was a span of 10 bases. The CDR3 loop reads CASSQAGGIYNSPLHF. In DNA, the CDR3 is TGTGCCAGCAGCCAAGCTGGGGGGATCTATAATTCACCCCTCCACTTT.

Only a few counts were recorded for this clone. The chain couples TRBV19 to TRBJ1-1; D is perhaps TRBD1 (5 bases). CDR1 and CDR2 from the germline V gene are LNHDA and SQIVND (reference sequence). The ends were cut back, 5 bases at V and 0 bases at J, with 22 bases in the middle. CDR3 length equals 18 residues. CDR3 sequence (DNA): TGTGCCAGTAGTTCCGGGACGGATCTGGGGGGAATGAACACTGAAGCTTTCTTT. It is translated as CASSSGTDLGGMNTEAFF.

In DNA form, the CDR3 reads TGCATCACCACACAGGCTGTTAACTATGGCTACACCTTC. This codes for CITTQAVNYGYTF. The chain carries TRBV29-1 and TRBJ1-2; D perhaps matches TRBD1 (5 bases). Germline CDR1 reads SQVTM; CDR2 reads ANQGSEA. The CDR3 is made up of 13 amino acids.

The V gene is TRBV24-1, the J gene TRBJ2-7; D might be TRBD1 (5 bases). The CDR3 sequence is 13 residues long. Germline CDR1 and CDR2: KGHDR and SFDVKD. V lost 3 bases to trimming and J lost 6 bases, with 11 bases between them. CDR3 region: CATSDPGQPEQYF. CDR3 coding DNA: TGTGCCACCAGTGATCCCGGACAACCCGAGCAGTACTTC.

The V and J genes are TRBV5-8 and TRBJ1-1; the D gene is possibly TRBD1 (5 bases). Trimming removed 4 bases from V and 3 bases from J, with 13 bases in between. This CDR3 region has 14 residues. Germline lookup yields CDR1 SGHTS and CDR2 YDEGEE. CDR3 nucleotide sequence: TGTGCCAGCAGCGTGGGGCCTGGGCACACTGAAGCTTTCTTT. It yields the protein CASSVGPGHTEAFF.

DNA for the CDR3: TGTGCCAGCAGCCCGGACAGATCCAACTACGAGCAGTACTTC. Translation: CASSPDRSNYEQYF. The chain employs TRBV7-9 and TRBJ2-7, with D possibly being TRBD1 (6 bases). The CDR3 spans 14 residues. CDR1 and CDR2 from the germline V gene are SEHNR and FQNEAQ (reference sequence). V dropped 5 bases and J dropped 3 bases, with 14 bases sitting between them. Combining the CDR3 with reference TRBV7-9 and TRBJ2-7 gives the whole variable domain DTGVSQNPRHKITKRGQNVTFRCDPISEHNRLYWYRQTLGQGPEFLTYFQNEAQLEKSRLLSDRFSAERPKGSFSTLEIQRTEQGDSAMYLCASSPDRSNYEQYFGPGTRLTVT.

The V gene is TRBV18, the J gene TRBJ1-1, with TRBD1 as a possible D gene (5 bases). This CDR3 region has 15 residues. Germline assignment: CDR1 KGHSH and CDR2 LQKENI. The ends were cut back, 0 bases at V and 1 base at J, with 9 bases in the middle. CDR3 sequence reads: CASSPPTARNTEAFF. In nucleotides, the CDR3 is TGTGCCAGCTCACCACCGACAGCCAGGAACACTGAAGCTTTCTTT.

The chain has TRBV7-9 and TRBJ2-5, with D tentatively TRBD2 (5 bases). In germline, CDR1 is SEHNR, CDR2 FQNEAQ (reference sequence). The CDR3 has 13 residues. Between the trimmed V and J ends, which lost 2 bases and 5 bases, there was a span of 9 bases. The CDR3 DNA sequence: TGTGCCAGCAGCTTATTCCCGGGGGAGACCCAGTACTTC. It codes for CASSLFPGETQYF.

The chain is built from TRBV5-1 and TRBJ2-3; unclear D gene. Trimming took 0 bases from V and 2 from J, leaving 7 bases between them. Germline V gene data show CDR1 as SGHRS and CDR2 as YFSETQ. There are 14 residues in the CDR3. CDR3: CASSLVQPTDTQYF. CDR3 coding DNA: TGCGCCAGCAGCTTGGTACAGCCCACAGATACGCAGTATTTT. Using reference TRBV5-1 and TRBJ2-3 for the parts outside the CDR3, the full variable domain is KAGVTQTPRYLIKTRGQQVTLSCSPISGHRSVSWYQQTPGQGLQFLFEYFSETQRNKGNFPGRFSGRQFSNSRSEMNVSTLELGDSALYLCASSLVQPTDTQYFGPGTRLTVL.